The 18 T cell receptor beta chains below come from one sample, sequenced in a study of CD8 T cells in Susac syndrome. An input of about 0.5 to 1 ug of RNA was subjected to reverse transcription using random hexamers. Using its own MiXCR run on the immunoSEQ multiplex PCR reads, TCRdb lists one record per CDR3 protein. Of about 190,000 distinct CDR3 sequences in the sample, roughly 92% were seen once. The sample taken for sequencing was CD4+ T cells from PBMCs. These receptors all come from a human donor in good health.

V gene TRBV3-1 combines with J gene TRBJ1-6; a weak D match, TRBD1 (5 bases). The CDR3 has 13 residues. Germline lookup yields CDR1 LGHDT and CDR2 YNNKEL (reference sequence). Between the trimmed V and J ends, which lost 3 bases and 12 bases, there was a span of 12 bases. In DNA form, the CDR3 reads TGTGCCAGCAGCCATATGGGGGGGAAACCCCTCCACTTT. Protein: CASSHMGGKPLHF.

V gene TRBV12-3 or TRBV12-4 combines with J gene TRBJ2-5; 8 nucleotides line up with TRBD2. This CDR3 has 13 amino acids. V lost 6 bases and J lost 11; bases outside the gene matches: 11. The CDR3 region has the DNA TGTGCCAGCAGCCGTGGAGCGGGGGACTCTCAGTACTTC. Encoded protein: CASSRGAGDSQYF.

The chain employs TRBV6-6 and TRBJ2-7, with 15 bases identical to TRBD2. CDR3 length: 16 residues. J was trimmed by 2 bases and V by 2 bases; bases with no gene match: 1. CDR1 is MNHNY and CDR2 is SVGAGI in the germline V gene (reference sequence). The CDR3 loop is CASSYRTSGGAYEQYF. The CDR3 nucleotides are TGTGCCAGCAGTTACAGGACTAGCGGGGGGGCCTACGAGCAGTACTTC.

The genes are TRBV20-1 and TRBJ1-2; D is possibly TRBD1 (5 bases). The V end was cut by 3 bases, the J end by 7 bases, with 15 bases between. Germline lookup yields CDR1 DFQATT and CDR2 SNEGSKA (reference sequence). CDR3 length: 13 residues. The CDR3 nucleotides are TGCAGTGCTAGTTTAACAAGGGGCGGTGGCTACACCTTC. It encodes CSASLTRGGGYTF.

The chain couples TRBV29-1 to TRBJ1-2, with 7 bases that match TRBD1. CDR1 and CDR2 (germline): SQVTM, ANQGSEA. V trimming: 6 bases; J trimming: 0 bases; junction bases outside the gene matches: 4. This CDR3 has 13 residues. In DNA form, the CDR3 reads TGCAGCGTGACAGGGTCTACTAACTATGGCTACACCTTC. Protein: CSVTGSTNYGYTF.

This clonotype has just one count. Germline and junction disagree at one end, which may indicate a read error. This sequence joins TRBV6-2 or TRBV6-3 and TRBJ1-5; D is perhaps TRBD1 (6 bases). Germline loops: CDR1 MNHEY, CDR2 SVGEGT. The CDR3 length is 15 residues. The CDR3 sequence is CVSRWGGRERQPQHF. For the CDR3, the DNA is TGTGTCAGCAGATGGGGGGGCAGGGAACGGCAGCCCCAGCATTTT.

The rearrangement uses TRBV9 and TRBJ2-2, with D hard to call. Germline CDR1 and CDR2: SGDLS and YYNGEE. The CDR3 is made up of 16 amino acids. Trimming removed 0 bases at V and 0 bases at J, with 9 bases between. The CDR3, as DNA: TGTGCCAGCAGCGTAGGAATATCAACGAACACCGGGGAGCTGTTTTTT. Its protein product is CASSVGISTNTGELFF.

The CDR3 DNA sequence: TGCAGTGCTAGAGGACAGGCTCTTTATTCACCCCTCCACTTT. It encodes CSARGQALYSPLHF. The V gene is TRBV20-1, the J gene TRBJ1-6; maybe TRBD1 (6 bases). With 1 base removed from V and 8 bases from J, the gap between germline ends came to 12 bases. The CDR3 extends over 14 amino acids. The germline gives CDR1 DFQATT, CDR2 SNEGSKA (reference sequence).

The CDR3 sequence: CASSSDESVGELFF. CDR3 DNA: TGCGCCAGCAGCTCCGATGAGTCGGTCGGGGAGCTGTTTTTT. The V and J genes are TRBV5-1 and TRBJ2-2; D uncertain. V lost 3 bases and J 7 bases, leaving 13 bases between the germline ends. The germline V gene encodes CDR1 SGHRS and CDR2 YFSETQ. The CDR3 totals 14 residues.

CDR3 in DNA: TGTGCCAGCAGGTCTAGCGGAGCCAATGAGCAGTTCTTC. Translating gives CASRSSGANEQFF. This chain connects TRBV6-1 to TRBJ2-1; 7 bases fit TRBD2. V shed 6 bases and J 6 bases; nucleotides not matched to a gene: 5. The CDR3 covers 13 residues. Germline CDR1 reads MNHNS; CDR2 reads SASEGT.

The rearrangement links TRBV5-1 to TRBJ2-7; the D is unclear. Germline V lookup: CDR1 SGHRS, CDR2 YFSETQ. Trimming shortened V by 0 bases and J by 2 bases, and 9 bases separated the two germline ends. The CDR3 runs to 14 residues. DNA for the CDR3: TGCGCCAGCAGCTTGGGCAACGTCGCCTACGAGCAGTACTTC. Translating gives CASSLGNVAYEQYF. Supplemented by reference TRBV5-1 and TRBJ2-7, the full variable domain reads KAGVTQTPRYLIKTRGQQVTLSCSPISGHRSVSWYQQTPGQGLQFLFEYFSETQRNKGNFPGRFSGRQFSNSRSEMNVSTLELGDSALYLCASSLGNVAYEQYFGPGTRLTVT.

The chain couples TRBV19 to TRBJ2-3, with D tentatively TRBD2 (6 bases). The V gene's germline CDR1 is LNHDA and CDR2 SQIVND (reference sequence). CDR3 length: 16 residues. With 4 bases removed from V and 2 bases from J, the gap between germline ends came to 16 bases. CDR3 bases: TGTGCCAGTAGTACGCGCCGGGACTCGATCACAGATACGCAGTATTTT. Residues: CASSTRRDSITDTQYF.

The gene calls are TRBV2 and TRBJ1-1; 7 bases are shared with TRBD1. Germline V gene lookup returns CDR1 SNHLY and CDR2 FYNNEI. The CDR3 covers 14 residues. V shed 6 bases, J shed 6 bases, and the junction held 10 bases outside the gene matches. The DNA for the CDR3 is TGTGCCAGCAGACTGACAGGGCGTGTCTCTGAAGCTTTCTTT. This gives the protein CASRLTGRVSEAFF.

V gene TRBV3-1 combines with J gene TRBJ2-7; no definite D call. The germline V gene encodes CDR1 LGHDT and CDR2 YNNKEL (reference sequence). Trimming took 3 bases from V and 0 from J, leaving 18 bases between them. The CDR3 spans 17 residues. The CDR3 loop is CASSHSQTRLTSYEQYF. The DNA of the CDR3 is TGTGCCAGCAGCCATTCACAAACGCGTCTTACCTCCTACGAGCAGTACTTC.

The chain joins TRBV27 to TRBJ1-5; D is perhaps TRBD1 (6 bases). The germline V gene has CDR1 MNHEY and CDR2 SMNVEV (reference sequence). The CDR3 has 15 amino acids. Trimming took 5 bases from V and 4 from J, leaving 15 bases between them. The DNA for the CDR3 is TGTGCCAGCAGTCCCCAGGGGTTGGGAAATCAGCCCCAGCATTTT. As protein: CASSPQGLGNQPQHF.

The chain recombines TRBV6-5 with TRBJ2-1; D gene ambiguous. Germline CDR1 reads MNHEY; CDR2 reads SVGAGI. The CDR3 is 14 amino acids. The ends were cut back, 6 bases at V and 2 bases at J, with 11 bases in the middle. The chain's CDR3 is CASRPASTYNEQFF. CDR3 DNA sequence: TGTGCCAGCAGGCCAGCGAGTACCTACAATGAGCAGTTCTTC.

The CDR3 bases are TGTGCCAGCAGTCGGACAGGGGTCGCCTACGAGCAGTACGTC. It is translated as CASSRTGVAYEQYV. The V call is TRBV6-2 or TRBV6-3, the J call TRBJ2-7; 9 bases map to TRBD1. The CDR3 is made up of 14 amino acids. Germline-derived CDR1 and CDR2 are MNHEY and SVGEGT. J gave up 2 bases and V 5 bases, and 4 bases lay outside the gene matches.

This chain uses TRBV27 with TRBJ1-5; 8 bases match TRBD1. V lost 6 bases and J lost 2; bases outside the gene matches: 6. The CDR3 is 15 amino acids. Germline V gene data show CDR1 as MNHEY and CDR2 as SMNVEV (reference sequence). CDR3 protein: CASRRQQGGNQPQHF. CDR3 bases: TGTGCCAGCAGACGTCAACAGGGGGGCAATCAGCCCCAGCATTTT.